Below, 8 T cell receptor beta chains from the same sample are listed, as sequenced in a study of T cells in narcolepsy. The repertoire was sequenced with immunoSEQ multiplex PCR; TCRdb's copy has only in-frame clones and lacks some. The table includes 27,000 or so clones, roughly 86% detected once. Sequencing input: CD45RA- memory CD4+ T cells from PBMCs. The receptors stem from a human donor with narcolepsy.

The chain joins TRBV5-1 to TRBJ2-1, with 8 bases lining up with TRBD2. The germline V gene has CDR1 SGHRS and CDR2 YFSETQ. V was pared by 5 bases and J by 0 bases, with 4 bases of the junction left unmatched. The CDR3 sequence is 15 residues long. The CDR3 protein is CASRLGGDSYNEQFF. CDR3 DNA sequence: TGCGCCAGCAGACTCGGGGGGGACTCCTACAATGAGCAGTTCTTC.

The rearrangement joins TRBV5-1 to TRBJ2-5; TRBD2 matches at 11 bases. In germline, CDR1 is SGHRS, CDR2 YFSETQ. The CDR3 loop spans 15 amino acids. J gave up 1 base and V 5 bases, and 4 bases lay outside the gene matches. The CDR3 sequence: CASRIAGGTQETQYF. In nucleotides, the CDR3 is TGCGCCAGCAGGATAGCGGGGGGGACCCAAGAGACCCAGTACTTC.

The chain combines TRBV6-1 with TRBJ2-2; D perhaps matches TRBD1 (7 bases). The length of the CDR3 is 15 residues. With 7 bases removed from V and 3 bases from J, the gap between germline ends came to 15 bases. Germline V gene lookup returns CDR1 MNHNS and CDR2 SASEGT. The DNA for the CDR3 is TGTGCCAGCAATCCCAGGAGGGGGCACACCGGGGAGCTGTTTTTT. This codes for CASNPRRGHTGELFF.

The rearrangement links TRBV7-9 to TRBJ1-6; no reliable D call. Germline V gives CDR1 SEHNR, CDR2 FQNEAQ (reference sequence). V was cut by 5 bases and J by 5 bases, with 7 bases left in between. The CDR3 extends over 13 amino acids. The CDR3 DNA follows: TGTGCCAGCAGCGCCATGAATAATTCACCCCTCCACTTT. It codes for CASSAMNNSPLHF.

The chain recombines TRBV11-2 with TRBJ2-3; 10 bases map to TRBD2. CDR1 and CDR2 (germline): SGHAT, FQNNGV. This CDR3 spans 15 amino acids. Trimming removed 3 bases from V and 8 bases from J; junction bases left unmatched: 8. CDR3 sequence: CASSFSGGPELTQYF. The DNA of the CDR3 is TGTGCCAGCAGCTTTAGCGGGGGGCCGGAACTTACGCAGTATTTT.

This clone was seen a few times. The V call is TRBV10-3, the J call TRBJ1-3, with D possibly matching TRBD1 (5 bases). Per germline, CDR1 ENHRY and CDR2 SYGVKD. Trimming removed 6 bases from V and 2 bases from J, with 11 bases in between. This CDR3 is 14 amino acids long. The CDR3 is CAIRGSTAGNTIYF. The CDR3 nucleotides read TGTGCCATCAGAGGCTCGACAGCTGGAAACACCATATATTTT.

This chain links TRBV5-1 with TRBJ2-3, with 9 bases lining up with TRBD1. The germline V gene encodes CDR1 SGHRS and CDR2 YFSETQ. J gave up 1 base and V 2 bases, and 2 bases lay outside the gene matches. This CDR3 region has 15 residues. This chain's CDR3 is CASSLQGAGTDTQYF. The CDR3 DNA reads as TGCGCCAGCAGCTTACAGGGGGCCGGCACAGATACGCAGTATTTT.

The chain links TRBV5-6 to TRBJ1-2; no clear D gene. This CDR3 spans 13 amino acids. CDR1 and CDR2 from the germline V gene are SGHDT and YYEEEE. Trimming removed 1 base from V and 7 bases from J, with 11 bases in between. The CDR3 reads CASSLPVAGGYTF. The CDR3 DNA reads as TGTGCCAGCAGCTTGCCGGTGGCGGGTGGCTACACCTTC. Complete variable domain (other parts from reference TRBV5-6 and TRBJ1-2): DAGVTQSPTHLIKTRGQQVTLRCSPKSGHDTVSWYQQALGQGPQFIFQYYEEEERQRGNFPDRFSGHQFPNYSSELNVNALLLGDSALYLCASSLPVAGGYTFGSGTRLTVV.